A few counts support the clone carrying this T cell receptor beta chain. Germline V lookup: CDR1 SGHTA, CDR2 FQGNSA. The V gene lost 3 bases and the J gene lost 7 bases, with 18 bases spanning the gap. CDR3 length: 15 residues. The record originates from a study of Graves' ophthalmopathy and Graves' hyperthyroidism. CDR3 regions of TCR beta were amplified from RNA transcripts. HTBI-primed first-round RT-PCR preceded second-round multiplex PCR. TCRdb itself ran the multiplex PCR reads through MiXCR, one entry per CDR3 protein. The table has some 1.1 million distinct CDR3 sequences, about two fifths seen once.

This sequence was found in an adult man with Graves' hyperthyroidism. This chain connects TRBV7-2 to TRBJ1-2, with D maybe TRBD1 (6 bases). Sequencing was carried out using peripheral blood or thyroid tissue (not recorded which). In DNA, the CDR3 is TGTGCCAGCAGCTTTGGGTCAGGAGCCAGGGGTGGCTACACCTTC. Amino acid sequence: CASSFGSGARGGYTF.